The clone carrying this T cell receptor beta chain was recorded a few times. This sample is drawn from a study of blood T cell repertoires in COVID-19. Sequenced by immunoSEQ multiplex PCR; TCRdb stores in-frame clones only, minus some. The sample yields roughly 120,000 clones, 76% seen once. With 4 bases removed from V and 0 bases from J, the gap between germline ends came to 10 bases. Germline CDR1 MGHRA, CDR2 YSYEKL. The CDR3 runs to 15 residues. Sample: peripheral blood. This TCR came from a woman over 75 with acute or convalescent COVID-19. This chain joins TRBV4-1 and TRBJ1-5; possible D gene TRBD1, 5 bases. The CDR3 loop reads CASSRDRYSNQPQHF. The CDR3 nucleotides are TGCGCCAGCAGCCGAGACAGATATAGCAATCAGCCCCAGCATTTT.